This T cell receptor beta chain appears in the sequencing data of a study of neoadjuvant nivolumab and ipilimumab in lung cancer. CDR1 MNHNS and CDR2 SASEGT come from the germline V gene. This CDR3 has 10 residues. The V end was cut by 2 bases, the J end by 13 bases, with 8 bases between. The table came from immunoSEQ multiplex PCR; TCRdb's copy has only in-frame clones and leaves some out. This sample carries roughly 32,000 clones, more than 85% of them seen once, and the ten largest clones take roughly 2%. The clonotype comes from an adult with non-small cell lung cancer. The J gene is TRBJ2-5, the V gene TRBV6-1; D gene ambiguous. The source was peripheral blood, collected after neoadjuvant nivolumab, alone or with ipilimumab, at or shortly before surgery. CDR3: CASSEKLAYF. The CDR3 DNA reads as TGTGCCAGCAGTGAAAAATTAGCGTACTTC.